Shown below are 5 T cell receptor beta chains from a single sample sequenced in a study of beta chain features in type 1 diabetes. General study results and limits: TCRB CDR3 length was moderately but significantly reduced in all four CD4+ subsets of Type 1 diabetes patients.

Their cognate antigens are unknown. Sequenced material consisted of expressed TCRB transcripts (all of the isolated RNA was reverse transcribed). Some clones are missing from TCRdb's copy, which holds only in-frame ones; the method was immunoSEQ multiplex PCR. The sample includes roughly 340,000 clones, roughly 12% of them seen just once. Sequencing input: naive CD4+ T cells from blood. The receptors derive from a woman aged 18-29 years with type 1 diabetes.

CDR3 amino acids: CASSRPGQGINEQYF. The CDR3 nucleotides are TGTGCCAGCAGCCGACCGGGACAGGGTATTAACGAGCAGTACTTC. This chain links TRBV7-2 with TRBJ2-7; TRBD1 agrees at 9 bases. This CDR3 contains 15 residues. CDR1 is SGHTA, CDR2 FQGNSA, per germline. The V gene end was trimmed by 5 bases and the J gene end by 5 bases; junction bases not matched to a gene: 10.

This clone was recorded only once. The rearrangement uses TRBV5-6 and TRBJ2-1; TRBD2 aligns across 9 bases. Germline lookup yields CDR1 SGHDT and CDR2 YYEEEE. The length of the CDR3 is 17 residues. Germline trimming cut 2 bases from V and 1 base from J; bases unmatched to any gene: 7. The CDR3 region is CASSFTLAGVSYNEQFF. The DNA for the CDR3 is TGTGCCAGCAGCTTTACGTTAGCGGGAGTTTCCTACAATGAGCAGTTCTTC.

This clone occurred a few times. The rearrangement uses TRBV5-6 and TRBJ2-5; D unresolved. V lost 0 bases and J 5 bases, leaving 5 bases between the germline ends. Germline CDR1 SGHDT, CDR2 YYEEEE. This CDR3 spans 12 amino acids. This chain's CDR3 is CASSLVQETQYF. The CDR3 DNA follows: TGTGCCAGCAGCTTGGTCCAGGAGACCCAGTACTTC.

This chain links TRBV7-9 with TRBJ2-7; 8 nucleotides align to TRBD1. V was clipped by 5 bases and J by 0 bases; unmatched bases: 3. The CDR3 has 14 residues. Germline CDR1 reads SEHNR; CDR2 reads FQNEAQ (reference sequence). CDR3 region: CASSMGQVSYEQYF. The CDR3 region has the DNA TGTGCCAGCAGCATGGGACAGGTCTCCTACGAGCAGTACTTC.

The CDR3 region is CASSGTTGTDNEQFF. CDR3 coding DNA: TGTGCCAGCAGTGGGACTACCGGGACAGACAATGAGCAGTTCTTC. The V gene is TRBV25-1, the J gene TRBJ2-1; D perhaps matches TRBD1 (7 bases). This CDR3 is 15 amino acids long. Germline V lookup: CDR1 MGHDK, CDR2 SYGVNS. V was trimmed by 4 bases and J by 5 bases, leaving 15 bases between them.